This record covers a single T cell receptor beta chain. The antigen is not known. One end of the junction does not line up with germline, which may come from a read error. This specimen includes other DNA sequences encoding the same CDR3. The sample originates from a study of T cell responses to AZD1222 COVID-19 vaccine. Overall study context: Timing groups of about 4 and about 12 weeks for second doses were pooled. Study-wide results and caveats: Unmutated variant regions reportedly attract nearly half of all spike-specific TCRs. CD4 TCRs covered the whole spike, strongest at regions 160-218 and 743-854. Clonal diversity may have been underestimated, and the donors were mostly white British, with more females than males.

TCRdb keeps only in-frame clones here, not all; method: immunoSEQ multiplex PCR. The sample shows roughly 120,000 clones, around 86% of them seen only once. The CDR3 extends over 14 amino acids. Germline V gene data show CDR1 as SGHTA and CDR2 as FQGNSA. The receptor was derived from an adult in good health. The sequences come from peripheral blood, collected on day 0 of AZD1222 vaccination. The V gene is TRBV7-2, the J gene TRBJ1-1, with D possibly matching TRBD1 (5 bases). The CDR3 protein is CASRLGHLNTEAFF. In nucleotides, the CDR3 is TGTGCCAGCAGATTAGGACACCTCAACACTGAAGCTTTCTTT.